What follows is one TCR beta chain and its context. The CDR3 spans 14 residues. The V gene lost 3 bases and the J gene lost 6 bases, with 14 bases spanning the gap. CDR1 and CDR2 (germline): LNHDA, SQIVND (reference sequence). The entry originates in a study of blood T cell repertoires in COVID-19. Study-level background: Sites in the United States, Italy and Spain provided acute and convalescent COVID-19 samples. T cells, B-cell-depleted T cells, or PBMCs supplied cDNA or gDNA.

In the study's own analysis: By means of reference gene primer amplification, nucleated cell counts were estimated. TCRdb keeps only in-frame clones here, not all; method: immunoSEQ multiplex PCR. V and J calls and clone size are copied from that table; D and trimming were computed from the DNA. The table includes tens of thousands of clones, over 75% detected once. The sequencing sample was made of peripheral blood. V gene TRBV19 combines with J gene TRBJ1-2; D uncertain. The receptor was isolated from a human donor in a cohort sampled during active COVID-19. CDR3 amino acids: CASSMALDGDGYTF. The CDR3 nucleotides read TGTGCCAGTAGTATGGCCCTTGACGGGGATGGCTACACCTTC.